Below, 20 T cell receptor beta chains from the same sample are listed, as sequenced in a study of PD-1 blockade in classical Hodgkin lymphoma. Time point specified: cycle 4 day 1 (C4D1), after six to seven weeks of nivolumab. Each patient relapsed following autologous stem cell transplantation, and prior brentuximab vedotin exposure differed. By magnetic negative selection, CD8+ T cells were isolated from the thawed PBMCs. TCRdb's copy holds only in-frame clones and misses some; the assay was immunoSEQ multiplex PCR. The table includes about 9,800 clones, 70% to 85% detected once. The source was CD8+ T cells from blood, collected before the fourth cycle of nivolumab. The receptors come from a human donor with classical Hodgkin lymphoma.

CDR3 DNA sequence: TGTGCCAGCAGCTTCGTAGCGGGAGTTGACGGGGAGCTGTTTTTT. Encoded protein: CASSFVAGVDGELFF. J is TRBJ2-2 and V is TRBV11-2; TRBD2 matches 9 bases. The length of the CDR3 is 15 residues. With V trimmed by 3 bases and J by 7 bases, 6 bases remained unmatched. Germline V gives CDR1 SGHAT, CDR2 FQNNGV. Complete variable domain (other parts from reference TRBV11-2 and TRBJ2-2): EAGVAQSPRYKIIEKRQSVAFWCNPISGHATLYWYQQILGQGPKLLIQFQNNGVVDDSQLPKDRFSAERLKGVDSTLKIQPAKLEDSAVYLCASSFVAGVDGELFFGEGSRLTVL.

The chain couples TRBV30 to TRBJ2-7, with TRBD1 matching over 8 bases. The J segment lost 7 bases and the V segment lost 4 bases, leaving 9 bases of the junction unmatched. CDR1 is GTSNPN, CDR2 SVGIG, per germline (reference sequence). CDR3 size: 13 residues. In nucleotides, the CDR3 is TGTGCCTGGACCTGGGACAGGTTAAAGGAGCAGTACTTC. Translation: CAWTWDRLKEQYF.

This clone was detected only a few times. The chain recombines TRBV4-3 with TRBJ1-5; D not certain. CDR1 is LGHNA, CDR2 YSLEER, per germline. V lost 0 bases and J 5 bases, leaving 5 bases between the germline ends. This CDR3 has 13 amino acids. CDR3: CASSQEIYQPQHF. The DNA of the CDR3 is TGCGCCAGCAGCCAAGAAATATATCAGCCCCAGCATTTT.

The chain is built from TRBV7-9 and TRBJ2-1; TRBD1 agrees at 7 bases. The CDR3 has 15 residues. After removal of 4 bases from V and 0 bases from J, the junction contained 3 bases not matched to a gene. The germline V gene encodes CDR1 SEHNR and CDR2 FQNEAQ (reference sequence). CDR3 nucleotides: TGTGCCAGCAGCTCGACAGGGAGCTCCTACAATGAGCAGTTCTTC. Encoded protein: CASSSTGSSYNEQFF.

This chain connects TRBV7-9 to TRBJ1-2; 7 bases fit TRBD1. Per the germline V gene, CDR1 is SEHNR and CDR2 is FQNEAQ (reference sequence). V shed 1 base and J 6 bases; nucleotides not matched to a gene: 8. The CDR3 sequence is 15 residues long. The CDR3 DNA is TGTGCCAGCAGCTTAGGGGCAGGGGGAGCTAATGGCTACACCTTC. Residues: CASSLGAGGANGYTF.

The sample holds one count of this clone. The chain employs TRBV5-5 and TRBJ1-1; 8 bases agree with TRBD1. CDR3 length: 15 residues. Per the germline V gene, CDR1 is SGHKS and CDR2 is YYEKEE (reference sequence). Trimming took 4 bases from V and 3 from J; bases not matched to a gene: 8. Here the CDR3 reads CASSTTRGLDTEAFF. The CDR3 bases are TGTGCCAGCAGCACGACCAGGGGGCTGGACACTGAAGCTTTCTTT.

The chain recombines TRBV6-1 with TRBJ1-4; D is unresolved. Germline loops: CDR1 MNHNS, CDR2 SASEGT. Trimming shortened V by 2 bases and J by 8 bases, and 6 bases separated the two germline ends. The CDR3 length is 12 residues. CDR3 protein: CASSEPPEKLFF. DNA of the CDR3: TGTGCCAGCAGTGAACCGCCGGAAAAACTGTTTTTT.

The rearrangement joins TRBV11-2 to TRBJ2-2; 10 nucleotides match TRBD1. Germline-derived CDR1 and CDR2 are SGHAT and FQNNGV. CDR3 length: 17 residues. After removal of 3 bases from V and 3 bases from J, the junction contained 7 bases not matched to a gene. DNA for the CDR3: TGTGCCAGCAGCTTTCGGACAGGGGGTCGGGACACCGGGGAGCTGTTTTTT. Its translation is CASSFRTGGRDTGELFF.

The chain is built from TRBV29-1 and TRBJ1-1; no clear D. Germline V gene lookup returns CDR1 SQVTM and CDR2 ANQGSEA. V lost 5 bases, J lost 2 bases, and 9 bases lay in between. The CDR3 is 12 amino acids. The CDR3 loop reads CSVPQANTEAFF. The CDR3 DNA follows: TGCAGCGTTCCCCAGGCTAACACTGAAGCTTTCTTT.

A few counts support this clone. The rearrangement links TRBV7-9 to TRBJ2-7; 8 bases fit TRBD2. Trimming removed 1 base from V and 12 bases from J; junction bases left unmatched: 11. Germline V CDR1 and CDR2: SEHNR, FQNEAQ (reference sequence). This CDR3 is built from 14 residues. The chain's CDR3 is CASSLDYQREIMYF. In nucleotides, the CDR3 is TGTGCCAGCAGCTTAGACTATCAGCGGGAGATAATGTACTTC.

The V and J genes are TRBV30 and TRBJ1-5, with D maybe TRBD1 (5 bases). The CDR3 is made up of 16 amino acids. V gave up 6 bases and J gave up 2 bases, with 20 bases separating them. From germline, CDR1 is GTSNPN and CDR2 SVGIG (reference sequence). CDR3 bases: TGTGCCTGCCAGAGTGGAGGGGAGGGAGGCAATCAGCCCCAGCATTTT. The encoded protein is CACQSGGEGGNQPQHF.

This clone has a handful of counts. The V call is TRBV28, the J call TRBJ2-7; possible D gene TRBD2, 5 bases. V was clipped by 2 bases and J by 5 bases, with 10 bases between them. Germline CDR1 reads MDHEN; CDR2 reads SYDVKM. The CDR3 covers 13 residues. CDR3 amino acids: CASSLEDFHEQYF. CDR3 nucleotides: TGTGCCAGCAGTTTAGAGGACTTTCACGAGCAGTACTTC.

The rearrangement joins TRBV6-5 to TRBJ2-7; no clear D gene. Looked up from germline, CDR1 is MNHEY and CDR2 is SVGAGI. The CDR3 consists of 14 residues. V was shortened by 2 bases and J by 0 bases, with 8 bases between the two germline ends. CDR3 sequence reads: CASSYRQASYEQYF. The CDR3, as DNA: TGTGCCAGCAGTTACCGGCAGGCCTCCTACGAGCAGTACTTC.

This chain links TRBV7-9 with TRBJ2-5; D perhaps matches TRBD1 (6 bases). Germline loops: CDR1 SEHNR, CDR2 FQNEAQ (reference sequence). This CDR3 spans 15 amino acids. The V gene lost 3 bases and the J gene lost 1 base, with 12 bases spanning the gap. CDR3 region: CASSFIQGPQETQYF. As DNA, the CDR3 is TGTGCCAGCAGCTTTATACAGGGACCCCAAGAGACCCAGTACTTC.

This clone was found a few times. The chain uses TRBV4-3 and TRBJ2-7; TRBD2 agrees at 13 bases. The length of the CDR3 is 15 residues. The V gene end was trimmed by 1 base and the J gene end by 7 bases; junction bases not matched to a gene: 4. Germline V gives CDR1 LGHNA, CDR2 YSLEER. The CDR3, as DNA: TGCGCCAGCAGCCAAGGGACTAGCGGGAGCGAGGAGCAGTACTTC. This codes for CASSQGTSGSEEQYF.

This clone appeared a few times. This same CDR3 is encoded by further DNA sequences in the sample. The J gene is TRBJ2-2, the V gene TRBV4-3; D uncertain. Per the germline V gene, CDR1 is LGHNA and CDR2 is YSLEER. Deletions cut 0 bases from V and 5 bases from J, with 13 bases between. The CDR3 loop spans 16 amino acids. The CDR3: CASSQESRAQTGELFF. Here the CDR3 DNA reads TGCGCCAGCAGCCAAGAGAGCCGCGCTCAAACCGGGGAGCTGTTTTTT.

This chain joins TRBV7-2 and TRBJ2-7; tentative D call: TRBD1 (5 bases). This CDR3 has 14 amino acids. Germline CDR1 and CDR2: SGHTA and FQGNSA. V gave up 3 bases and J gave up 3 bases, with 12 bases separating them. The CDR3 coding sequence is TGTGCCAGCAGCTTCAGTCAGGGTCACTACGAGCAGTACTTC. This sequence encodes CASSFSQGHYEQYF.

The chain links TRBV27 to TRBJ2-7; TRBD2 aligns across 14 bases. The CDR3 totals 15 residues. V gave up 5 bases and J gave up 3 bases; unmatched junction bases: 3. CDR1 MNHEY and CDR2 SMNVEV come from the germline V gene (reference sequence). The CDR3 sequence is CASSPGTSGSYEQYF. CDR3 DNA: TGTGCCAGCAGTCCTGGGACTAGCGGGAGCTACGAGCAGTACTTC.

The chain combines TRBV27 with TRBJ2-5; 8 bases are shared with TRBD1. The end of the DNA fits TRBJ2-7 better, so the J call may be wrong. In germline, CDR1 is MNHEY, CDR2 SMNVEV (reference sequence). The CDR3 runs 15 residues. The CDR3 loop is CASSPETGVTYEQYF. The DNA for the CDR3 is TGTGCCAGCAGTCCAGAGACAGGGGTAACTTACGAGCAGTACTTC.

The CDR3 DNA sequence: TGTGCCAGCAGCTTGGAGGACGGAGATCAGCCCCAGCATTTT. Translated, it gives CASSLEDGDQPQHF. The rearrangement links TRBV5-8 to TRBJ1-5; D uncertain. Trimming removed 0 bases from V and 5 bases from J, with 9 bases in between. Germline V gene sequence: CDR1 SGHTS, CDR2 YDEGEE. The CDR3 is made up of 14 amino acids.